Presented here are 14 T cell receptor beta chains from one specimen sequenced in a study of naive and memory T cell subsets. Two oligonucleotides, mixed equimolar, formed the beta constant-region primer covering TRBC1 and TRBC2. Four rounds of PCR amplified the ligated cDNA using nested alpha and beta constant-region primers plus SP2. TCRdb ran MiXCR on the UMI-ligation and nested PCR reads and lists one entry per CDR3 protein. In the table there are about 1,400 distinct CDR3 sequences, about 7.1% of which are singletons. Source material: CD8+ TEMRA cells from blood. Subset given: effector memory re-expressing CD45RA, CD45RA+ CD27-. The receptors stem from a human donor in good health.

This clonotype came up a few times. The V and J genes are TRBV20-1 and TRBJ2-7; 7 bases line up with TRBD2. The J segment lost 3 bases and the V segment lost 0 bases, leaving 5 bases of the junction unmatched. Germline V gene lookup returns CDR1 DFQATT and CDR2 SNEGSKA (reference sequence). The CDR3 spans 14 residues. The CDR3 sequence: CSARDPERDYEQYF. The CDR3, as DNA: TGCAGTGCTAGAGATCCAGAGCGGGACTACGAGCAGTACTTC.

This clonotype turned up a few times. The chain joins TRBV15 to TRBJ2-1; 7 bases line up with TRBD2. Germline V gene data show CDR1 as LNHNV and CDR2 as YYDKDF (reference sequence). Trimming at V came to 3 bases and at J to 9 bases, leaving 8 bases not matched to a gene. The CDR3 has 14 amino acids. CDR3 DNA sequence: TGTGCCACCAGCAGCCCGCTAACTAGCGCTGAGCAGTTCTTC. This codes for CATSSPLTSAEQFF.

The chain combines TRBV6-4 with TRBJ2-1, with D perhaps TRBD2 (5 bases). The germline gives CDR1 MRHNA, CDR2 SNTAGT. V was shortened by 0 bases and J by 8 bases, with 14 bases between the two germline ends. CDR3 length equals 15 residues. The DNA for the CDR3 is TGTGCCAGCAGTGACTCTGAGGGAGAGGGAGATGAGCAGTTCTTC. This codes for CASSDSEGEGDEQFF.

This clonotype qualifies as medium-sized. The chain carries TRBV4-2 and TRBJ2-7; TRBD2 matches 11 bases. The CDR3 contains 17 residues. Germline V lookup: CDR1 LGHNA, CDR2 YNFKEQ. V shed 0 bases and J 1 base; nucleotides not matched to a gene: 5. The CDR3 bases are TGTGCCAGCAGCCAAGAAACTAGCGGGAGTCCATCCTACGAGCAGTACTTC. It is translated as CASSQETSGSPSYEQYF.

This chain joins TRBV27 and TRBJ2-5; no clear D. The CDR3 sequence is 13 residues long. From germline, CDR1 is MNHEY and CDR2 SMNVEV (reference sequence). Trimming left V 3 bases short and J 7 bases short, with 12 bases between. CDR3 in DNA: TGTGCCAGCAGTTTGTTAGGGTTAGGGACCCAGTACTTC. The encoded protein is CASSLLGLGTQYF.

This clonotype is judged medium-sized. The V gene is TRBV7-9, the J gene TRBJ2-5; D is perhaps TRBD2 (6 bases). V was shortened by 5 bases and J by 5 bases, with 18 bases between the two germline ends. Per the germline V gene, CDR1 is SEHNR and CDR2 is FQNEAQ (reference sequence). The CDR3 totals 15 residues. The CDR3, as DNA: TGTGCCAGCAGCACCTGGGACTCGGATTTGGAGACCCAGTACTTC. Amino acids: CASSTWDSDLETQYF.

The table lists this clonotype with many counts. V gene TRBV27 combines with J gene TRBJ2-7; 10 bases are a match to TRBD2. The CDR3 covers 16 residues. Trimming cost V 0 bases and J 4 bases; bases outside gene matches: 6. From germline, CDR1 is MNHEY and CDR2 SMNVEV (reference sequence). CDR3 sequence: CASSLSVAGGPYEQYF. CDR3 nucleotide sequence: TGTGCCAGCAGTTTATCGGTAGCGGGAGGACCTTACGAGCAGTACTTC.

This clonotype was counted at least ten times. The V and J genes are TRBV7-7 and TRBJ1-1; D remains ambiguous. Germline CDR1 SSHAT, CDR2 FNYEAQ (reference sequence). V lost 5 bases, J lost 0 bases, and 10 bases lay in between. The CDR3 has 14 amino acids. The CDR3 region has the DNA TGTGCCAGCAGCCCCTCGGATATGAACACTGAAGCTTTCTTT. Translation gives CASSPSDMNTEAFF.

This chain links TRBV6-1 with TRBJ2-3; D is possibly TRBD1 (5 bases). The germline V gene has CDR1 MNHNS and CDR2 SASEGT. V lost 0 bases and J 6 bases, leaving 10 bases between the germline ends. There are 14 residues in the CDR3. CDR3 residues: CASSEAQGPDTQYF. DNA of the CDR3: TGTGCCAGCAGTGAAGCGCAGGGCCCGGATACGCAGTATTTT.

This clonotype came up a few times. This chain joins TRBV11-2 and TRBJ1-6, with D unclear. Germline-derived CDR1 and CDR2 are SGHAT and FQNNGV. The CDR3 is 13 residues long. Between the trimmed V and J ends, which lost 7 bases and 7 bases, there was a span of 11 bases. The DNA for the CDR3 is TGTGCCAGCACCCCCGTCCTGAATTCACCCCTCCACTTT. It specifies CASTPVLNSPLHF.

The rearrangement uses TRBV7-9 and TRBJ2-5; TRBD2 agrees at 8 bases. Germline V gene lookup returns CDR1 SEHNR and CDR2 FQNEAQ (reference sequence). After removal of 4 bases from V and 5 bases from J, the junction contained 9 bases not matched to a gene. This CDR3 is 15 amino acids long. Here the CDR3 reads CASSWSAGVSETQYF. As DNA, the CDR3 is TGTGCCAGCAGCTGGTCAGCGGGAGTATCGGAGACCCAGTACTTC. Looking up the rest from reference TRBV7-9 and TRBJ2-5 gives the full variable domain: DTGVSQNPRHKITKRGQNVTFRCDPISEHNRLYWYRQTLGQGPEFLTYFQNEAQLEKSRLLSDRFSAERPKGSFSTLEIQRTEQGDSAMYLCASSWSAGVSETQYFGPGTRLLVL.

This clonotype showed up just a few times. The chain carries TRBV4-3 and TRBJ1-1; D not certain. This CDR3 is built from 14 residues. The germline gives CDR1 LGHNA, CDR2 YSLEER. V was trimmed by 0 bases and J by 6 bases, leaving 11 bases between them. The CDR3 sequence: CASSQDSGTAEAFF. As DNA, the CDR3 is TGCGCCAGCAGCCAAGATAGCGGTACAGCTGAAGCTTTCTTT.

This clonotype showed up just a few times. The chain recombines TRBV6-2 or TRBV6-3 with TRBJ2-7; D is uncertain. V shed 6 bases and J shed 4 bases, with 10 bases lying between them. Germline V gene lookup returns CDR1 MNHEY and CDR2 SVGEGT. CDR3 length equals 12 residues. CDR3 nucleotides: TGTGCCAGCAGCTTCGACCATTACGAGCAGTACTTC. It specifies CASSFDHYEQYF.

This clonotype was counted only a few times. The J gene is TRBJ1-1, the V gene TRBV25-1; D is unclear. In germline, CDR1 is MGHDK, CDR2 SYGVNS. V lost 1 base, J lost 8 bases, and 5 bases lay in between. The CDR3 length is 11 residues. The CDR3 is CASSELEEAFF. The DNA of the CDR3 is TGTGCCAGCAGTGAATTGGAAGAAGCTTTCTTT. The full variable domain, with the rest looked up from reference TRBV25-1 and TRBJ1-1, is EADIYQTPRYLVIGTGKKITLECSQTMGHDKMYWYQQDPGMELHLIHYSYGVNSTEKGDLSSESTVSRIRTEHFPLTLESARPSHTSQYLCASSELEEAFFGQGTRLTVV.